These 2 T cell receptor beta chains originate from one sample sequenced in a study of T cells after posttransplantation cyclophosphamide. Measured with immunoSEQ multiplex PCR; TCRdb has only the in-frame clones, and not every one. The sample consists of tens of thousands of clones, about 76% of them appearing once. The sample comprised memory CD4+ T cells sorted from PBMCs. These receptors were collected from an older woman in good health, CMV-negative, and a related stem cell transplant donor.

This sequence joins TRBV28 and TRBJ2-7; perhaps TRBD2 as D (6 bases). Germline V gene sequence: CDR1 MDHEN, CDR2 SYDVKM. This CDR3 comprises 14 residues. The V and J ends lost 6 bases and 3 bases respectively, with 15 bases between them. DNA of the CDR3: TGTGCCAGCAGGCCCGGGGGTTCTGGCTACGAGCAGTACTTC. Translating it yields CASRPGGSGYEQYF.

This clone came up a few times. The CDR3 DNA sequence: TGTGCCACCAGCAGATCCGGGACAGGGAGAGAAAAACTGTTTTTT. The encoded protein is CATSRSGTGREKLFF. The chain has TRBV15 and TRBJ1-4, with TRBD1 matching over 9 bases. Per germline, CDR1 LNHNV and CDR2 YYDKDF (reference sequence). The V gene end was trimmed by 2 bases and the J gene end by 8 bases; junction bases not matched to a gene: 6. The CDR3 has 15 amino acids.